One and the same sample provided the 3 T cell receptor beta chains below, sequenced in a study of blood T cell repertoires in COVID-19. Repertoires were generated with immunoSEQ multiplex PCR, while TCRdb's copy carries only in-frame clones and drops some. The sample shows roughly 190,000 clones, nearly 90% of them seen only once. Sequencing used peripheral blood. The receptors come from a man aged 60 to 75 with active or convalescent COVID-19.

This chain joins TRBV2 and TRBJ2-5; 12 positions match TRBD2. This CDR3 is built from 16 residues. Germline CDR1 reads SNHLY; CDR2 reads FYNNEI. V was pared by 0 bases and J by 2 bases, with 1 base of the junction left unmatched. The CDR3 region has the DNA TGTGCCAGCAGTGAAGCACTAGCGGGGGGACAAGAGACCCAGTACTTC. Translating gives CASSEALAGGQETQYF. The full variable domain, with the rest looked up from reference TRBV2 and TRBJ2-5, is EPEVTQTPSHQVTQMGQEVILRCVPISNHLYFYWYRQILGQKVEFLVSFYNNEISEKSEIFDDQFSVERPDGSNFTLKIRSTKLEDSAMYFCASSEALAGGQETQYFGPGTRLLVL.

The rearrangement links TRBV20-1 to TRBJ1-2; D is uncertain. The CDR3 length is 11 residues. Per germline, CDR1 DFQATT and CDR2 SNEGSKA (reference sequence). The V end lost 6 bases, the J end lost 4 bases, and 9 bases lay between the germline ends. The CDR3 DNA sequence: TGCAGTGCCCAATTTTCCTATGGCTACACCTTC. Translated, it gives CSAQFSYGYTF.

The rearrangement uses TRBV29-1 and TRBJ1-2; 9 nucleotides line up with TRBD1. The ends lost 5 bases at V and 8 bases at J; junction bases unmatched: 6. The germline gives CDR1 SQVTM, CDR2 ANQGSEA. CDR3 length: 12 residues. The CDR3 nucleotides are TGCAGCGTTCGGACAGGGGACATAGGCTACACCTTC. It translates to CSVRTGDIGYTF.